A single sample gave rise to the 14 T cell receptor beta chains below, sequenced in a study of T cells in Graves' hyperthyroidism and ophthalmopathy. Regions amplified from RNA transcripts were the TCR beta CDR3 regions. HTBI primers were the set used in a first-round RT-PCR of the TCR CDR3. Each CDR3 protein gets one entry after TCRdb re-called the multiplex PCR reads with MiXCR. The sample has around 440,000 distinct CDR3 sequences, 15% to 17% seen once. Sequenced sample: blood. These receptors were collected from a woman between 18 and 30 years old with Graves' hyperthyroidism.

This clonotype was found many times. This chain joins TRBV12-3 or TRBV12-4 and TRBJ2-5; D gene uncertain. V lost 6 bases and J lost 2, with 19 bases in between. The CDR3 consists of 16 residues. This CDR3 reads CASSLSQIQMQETQYF. The CDR3 bases are TGTGCCAGCAGCCTCTCCCAGATCCAGATGCAAGAGACCCAGTACTTC.

Ten or more counts support this clonotype. The rearrangement links TRBV19 to TRBJ1-1; TRBD1 aligns across 7 bases. The V gene end was trimmed by 6 bases and the J gene end by 4 bases; junction bases not matched to a gene: 14. CDR3 length equals 16 residues. The germline V gene encodes CDR1 LNHDA and CDR2 SQIVND (reference sequence). The CDR3 nucleotides read TGTGCCAGTAGACCCGGATGGGACAGTCGGGGCACTGAAGCTTTCTTT. This sequence encodes CASRPGWDSRGTEAFF.

In its sample, this clonotype was seen once. V and J are TRBV27 and TRBJ2-7; D tentatively fits TRBD1 or TRBD2 (5 bases each). The CDR3 runs to 16 residues. The V end was cut by 5 bases, the J end by 3 bases, with 20 bases between. The germline V gene has CDR1 MNHEY and CDR2 SMNVEV (reference sequence). CDR3: CASSHRGVTENYEQYF. As DNA, the CDR3 is TGTGCCAGCAGTCATCGAGGGGTGACTGAAAACTACGAGCAGTACTTC.

This clonotype was observed many times. The chain is built from TRBV2 and TRBJ2-1; tentatively, D is TRBD1 or TRBD2 (5 bases each). Looked up from germline, CDR1 is SNHLY and CDR2 is FYNNEI. Trimming left V 6 bases short and J 7 bases short, with 13 bases between. The CDR3 covers 13 residues. This chain's CDR3 is CASRGAWGNEQFF. CDR3 coding DNA: TGTGCCAGCAGGGGTGCCTGGGGGAATGAGCAGTTCTTC.

The chain is built from TRBV7-9 and TRBJ1-2, with no clear D. Per the germline V gene, CDR1 is SEHNR and CDR2 is FQNEAQ (reference sequence). The CDR3 totals 13 residues. Trimming pared 1 base from V and 8 bases from J, leaving 11 bases between. The CDR3 spells CASSLETRAGYTF. The CDR3 nucleotides are TGTGCCAGCAGCTTAGAGACCCGCGCGGGCTACACCTTC.

This clonotype was recorded at least ten times. CDR3 amino acids: CASSQALTSGELFF. The CDR3 region has the DNA TGTGCCAGCAGCCAAGCCCTGACTTCCGGGGAGCTGTTTTTT. The chain links TRBV3-1 to TRBJ2-2; D not resolved. The CDR3 covers 14 residues. The germline V gene has CDR1 LGHDT and CDR2 YNNKEL (reference sequence). With 1 base removed from V and 6 bases from J, the gap between germline ends came to 9 bases.

Ten or more counts support this clonotype. V gene TRBV3-1 combines with J gene TRBJ2-5; D possibly corresponds to TRBD2 (6 bases). With 1 base removed from V and 3 bases from J, the gap between germline ends came to 6 bases. The V gene's germline CDR1 is LGHDT and CDR2 YNNKEL (reference sequence). The CDR3 consists of 13 residues. In DNA, the CDR3 is TGTGCCAGCAGCCAAGGGAGGGAAGAGACCCAGTACTTC. It encodes CASSQGREETQYF.

In regard to this clonotype: This may stem from a read error, because a much larger clone lies one nucleotide away. The V call is TRBV9, the J call TRBJ2-7; 10 bases match TRBD1. CDR1 and CDR2 from the germline V gene are SGDLS and YYNGEE. The CDR3 sequence is 15 residues long. The V and J ends lost 4 bases and 3 bases, in that order; junction bases with no gene match: 7. CDR3 protein: CASSTSRTGGYEQYF. CDR3 nucleotides: TGTGCCAGCAGCACCTCCCGGACAGGGGGCTACGAGCAGTACTTC.

There are many counts of this clonotype. The gene calls are TRBV12-3 or TRBV12-4 and TRBJ1-2, with 9 bases aligning to TRBD1. The trim removed 2 bases at V and 4 bases at J, leaving 2 bases unmatched. The CDR3 totals 14 residues. CDR3 amino acids: CASSLMGQGYGYTF. The CDR3 DNA follows: TGTGCCAGCAGTTTAATGGGACAGGGCTATGGCTACACCTTC.

This clonotype came up many times. The chain carries TRBV18 and TRBJ2-1; perhaps TRBD2 as D (6 bases). CDR1 and CDR2 from the germline V gene are KGHSH and LQKENI. The CDR3 loop spans 15 amino acids. Trimming removed 2 bases from V and 8 bases from J, with 16 bases in between. DNA for the CDR3: TGTGCCAGCTCACCAGGTGTGGGGGGAATGTATGAGCAGTTCTTC. Its translation is CASSPGVGGMYEQFF.

For this clonotype: This may be a read error, as it is one base from a much larger clone. The genes are TRBV5-6 and TRBJ2-3; 10 bases align to TRBD2. The V gene end was trimmed by 10 bases and the J gene end by 4 bases; junction bases not matched to a gene: 12. CDR1 SGHDT and CDR2 YYEEEE come from the germline V gene. CDR3 size: 15 residues. CDR3 nucleotide sequence: TGTGCCGGCACCGGTGAAGCGGGGGGGTCAGATACGCAGTATTTT. Translated: CAGTGEAGGSDTQYF. The variable domain in full, with the rest retrieved from reference TRBV5-6 and TRBJ2-3, is DAGVTQSPTHLIKTRGQQVTLRCSPKSGHDTVSWYQQALGQGPQFIFQYYEEEERQRGNFPDRFSGHQFPNYSSELNVNALLLGDSALYLCAGTGEAGGSDTQYFGPGTRLTVL.

This clonotype was picked up many times. The genes are TRBV3-1 and TRBJ2-5; 10 bases map to TRBD1. The ends lost 3 bases at V and 0 bases at J; junction bases unmatched: 1. The germline CDR1 and CDR2 sequences are LGHDT and YNNKEL (reference sequence). The CDR3 length is 15 residues. The CDR3 DNA sequence: TGTGCCAGCAGCCAGGGACAGGGGTACCAAGAGACCCAGTACTTC. Protein sequence: CASSQGQGYQETQYF.

The CDR3 spells CATSKDNSYEQYF. DNA of the CDR3: TGTGCCACCAGCAAGGACAACTCCTACGAGCAGTACTTC. The J gene is TRBJ2-7, the V gene TRBV15, with a possible D match to TRBD1 (5 bases). With 4 bases removed from V and 0 bases from J, the gap between germline ends came to 7 bases. Germline CDR1 LNHNV, CDR2 YYDKDF (reference sequence). This CDR3 spans 13 amino acids. The complete variable domain, with remaining parts taken from reference TRBV15 and TRBJ2-7, reads DAMVIQNPRYQVTQFGKPVTLSCSQTLNHNVMYWYQQKSSQAPKLLFHYYDKDFNNEADTPDNFQSRRPNTSFCFLDIRSPGLGDTAMYLCATSKDNSYEQYFGPGTRLTVT.

This clonotype showed up many times. The rearrangement joins TRBV29-1 to TRBJ2-3; the D gene is possibly TRBD1 (6 bases). The CDR3 loop spans 13 amino acids. Germline assignment: CDR1 SQVTM and CDR2 ANQGSEA. V was cut by 6 bases and J by 6 bases, with 16 bases left in between. CDR3 in DNA: TGCAGCGTGTACAGGGATTCAGGGGATACGCAGTATTTT. Protein product: CSVYRDSGDTQYF.